A single sample gave rise to the 24 T cell receptor beta chains below, sequenced in a study of CD8+ T cells in alopecia areata. Sample treatment: oral pan-JAK inhibitor, 5-10 mg twice daily. Once RNA had been extracted, it was reverse transcribed into cDNA to act as the sequencing template. The data were produced by immunoSEQ multiplex PCR, yet TCRdb's version contains in-frame clones alone and is incomplete. The table records 150,000 to 200,000 clones, roughly 53% of them present only once. The source was CD8+ T cells sorted from blood, collected at week 24, from a patient treated with tofacitinib. The receptor source for this set is a human donor with alopecia areata.

V and J are TRBV27 and TRBJ1-2; no firm D call. Trimming took off 4 bases at V and 3 bases at J, with 12 bases between the two ends. Looked up from germline, CDR1 is MNHEY and CDR2 is SMNVEV (reference sequence). The CDR3 length is 14 residues. The CDR3 protein is CASSSSRPDYGYTF. In DNA, the CDR3 is TGTGCCAGCAGTTCAAGTAGACCCGACTATGGCTACACCTTC.

This clone has only one observation. The chain recombines TRBV4-1 with TRBJ1-2; TRBD1 might be the D (6 bases). Germline CDR1 is MGHRA and CDR2 is YSYEKL. Trimming removed 2 bases at V and 1 base at J, with 11 bases between. This CDR3 contains 15 residues. CDR3 DNA: TGCGCCAGCAGCCAACCGGACAGTATTAACTATGGCTACACCTTC. Amino acid sequence: CASSQPDSINYGYTF.

CDR3 coding DNA: TGTGCCAGCAGTGAAGTGAAAGGGTCGGCACGGAGCAATCAGCCCCAGCATTTT. Encoded protein: CASSEVKGSARSNQPQHF. The gene calls are TRBV6-1 and TRBJ1-5; D remains unclear. The CDR3 sequence is 18 residues long. Germline loops: CDR1 MNHNS, CDR2 SASEGT. The V gene lost 1 base and the J gene lost 1 base, with 17 bases spanning the gap.

This chain joins TRBV6-1 and TRBJ1-1, with D possibly being TRBD1 (6 bases). Deletions cut 2 bases from V and 1 base from J, with 8 bases between. The CDR3 contains 14 residues. CDR1 and CDR2 from the germline V gene are MNHNS and SASEGT. The CDR3 reads CASSERTENTEAFF. The CDR3 nucleotides are TGTGCCAGCAGTGAAAGGACAGAGAACACTGAAGCTTTCTTT.

This clone was counted a single time. The chain employs TRBV7-2 and TRBJ1-1; D is uncertain. Germline CDR1 and CDR2: SGHTA and FQGNSA. V shed 8 bases and J shed 0 bases, with 13 bases lying between them. The CDR3 totals 14 residues. The CDR3 sequence: CASCPGVMNTEAFF. CDR3 DNA: TGTGCCAGCTGCCCGGGAGTAATGAACACTGAAGCTTTCTTT.

The chain joins TRBV13 to TRBJ2-5, with D possibly matching TRBD2 (5 bases). V was shortened by 5 bases and J by 0 bases, with 16 bases between the two germline ends. The CDR3 runs to 16 residues. CDR1 is PRHDT and CDR2 is FYEKMQ in the germline V gene (reference sequence). The CDR3 reads CASSPERGLYQETQYF. CDR3 DNA sequence: TGTGCCAGCAGCCCCGAACGGGGATTGTACCAAGAGACCCAGTACTTC.

V is TRBV7-3 and J is TRBJ1-2; the D gene is possibly TRBD1 (5 bases). Germline assignment: CDR1 SGHTA and CDR2 FQGTGA. V lost 5 bases, J lost 6 bases, and 13 bases lay in between. CDR3 length: 13 amino acids. The CDR3 nucleotides are TGTGCCAGCAGCCCGCACTTAGGGGATGGCTACACCTTC. It encodes CASSPHLGDGYTF. Variable domain in full (rest from reference TRBV7-3 and TRBJ1-2): GAGVSQTPSNKVTEKGKYVELRCDPISGHTALYWYRQSLGQGPEFLIYFQGTGAADDSGLPNDRFFAVRPEGSVSTLKIQRTERGDSAVYLCASSPHLGDGYTFGSGTRLTVV.

The chain employs TRBV7-9 and TRBJ2-3; no reliable D call. Trimming pared 3 bases from V and 0 bases from J, leaving 13 bases between. CDR1 SEHNR and CDR2 FQNEAQ come from the germline V gene (reference sequence). This CDR3 spans 16 amino acids. The chain's CDR3 is CASSFLGRTSTDTQYF. The CDR3, as DNA: TGTGCCAGCAGCTTTCTCGGGCGTACTAGCACAGATACGCAGTATTTT. The whole variable domain, remainder taken from reference TRBV7-9 and TRBJ2-3, is DTGVSQNPRHKITKRGQNVTFRCDPISEHNRLYWYRQTLGQGPEFLTYFQNEAQLEKSRLLSDRFSAERPKGSFSTLEIQRTEQGDSAMYLCASSFLGRTSTDTQYFGPGTRLTVL.

The chain uses TRBV7-6 and TRBJ1-2, with D perhaps matching TRBD1 (5 bases). The CDR3 consists of 15 residues. Trimming shortened V by 1 base and J by 5 bases, and 14 bases separated the two germline ends. Per the germline V gene, CDR1 is SGHVS and CDR2 is FNYEAQ. CDR3 bases: TGTGCCAGCAGCTTAGGTCTGGGGCCAACTTATGGCTACACCTTC. Translation gives CASSLGLGPTYGYTF.

The CDR3 coding sequence is TGTGCCAGCAGCGAGGGGAAGGAGGGGGCTATCTCTGGGGCCAACGTCCTGACTTTC. It specifies CASSEGKEGAISGANVLTF. The chain employs TRBV9 and TRBJ2-6; the D gene is possibly TRBD1 (7 bases). V lost 3 bases to trimming and J lost 0 bases, with 19 bases between them. The CDR3 extends over 19 amino acids. Looked up from germline, CDR1 is SGDLS and CDR2 is YYNGEE.

J is TRBJ2-1 and V is TRBV18, with 8 nucleotides matching TRBD1. CDR1 is KGHSH and CDR2 is LQKENI in the germline V gene. The CDR3 contains 13 residues. The junction had 7 bases not matched to a gene; V was cut back by 2 bases and J by 13 bases. CDR3 protein: CASSPVGTGDQFF. The CDR3 bases are TGTGCCAGCTCACCAGTGGGGACAGGAGATCAGTTCTTC. The whole variable domain, filled in from reference TRBV18 and TRBJ2-1, reads NAGVMQNPRHLVRRRGQEARLRCSPMKGHSHVYWYRQLPEEGLKFMVYLQKENIIDESGMPKERFSAEFPKEGPSILRIQQVVRGDSAAYFCASSPVGTGDQFFGPGTRLTVL.

Here the CDR3 reads CASSLGLYYGYTF. DNA of the CDR3: TGTGCCAGCAGTCTTGGACTGTACTATGGCTACACCTTC. This rearrangement joins TRBV6-5 to TRBJ1-2; D is unclear. Germline CDR1 reads MNHEY; CDR2 reads SVGAGI. This CDR3 contains 13 residues. With 5 bases removed from V and 3 bases from J, the gap between germline ends came to 10 bases.

The rearrangement links TRBV5-1 to TRBJ2-2, with D maybe TRBD1 (5 bases). The germline CDR1 and CDR2 sequences are SGHRS and YFSETQ. The V and J ends lost 2 bases and 2 bases respectively, with 10 bases between them. This CDR3 comprises 15 residues. The CDR3 nucleotides are TGCGCCAGCAGCTTTGGGCAGGGTAACACCGGGGAGCTGTTTTTT. It encodes CASSFGQGNTGELFF.

This clone was detected only a few times. V and J are TRBV25-1 and TRBJ1-1; D perhaps matches TRBD1 (5 bases). Germline loops: CDR1 MGHDK, CDR2 SYGVNS. The CDR3 has 15 amino acids. V was pared by 10 bases and J by 4 bases, with 22 bases between. The CDR3 DNA reads as TGTGCCACAAGTCCGGGACCCCGGTCGGGCACTGAAGCTTTCTTT. This translates into CATSPGPRSGTEAFF.

This CDR3 is CASSIRSRASLRVDEQFF. The CDR3 DNA follows: TGTGCCAGCAGCATACGAAGCCGGGCCTCACTTAGGGTGGATGAGCAGTTCTTC. V is TRBV9 and J is TRBJ2-1; no clear D gene. The CDR3 is made up of 18 amino acids. CDR1 is SGDLS and CDR2 is YYNGEE in the germline V gene. V gave up 4 bases and J gave up 8 bases, with 28 bases separating them.

This clone has just a few counts. This chain connects TRBV2 to TRBJ1-6; no clear D gene. The CDR3 covers 13 residues. V dropped 10 bases and J dropped 8 bases, with 15 bases sitting between them. The germline CDR1 and CDR2 sequences are SNHLY and FYNNEI. CDR3 nucleotide sequence: TGTGCCACCGCGGAGAGATCTGATTCACCCCTCCACTTT. It encodes CATAERSDSPLHF.

The chain combines TRBV4-2 with TRBJ1-5; D gene ambiguous. Germline loops: CDR1 LGHNA, CDR2 YNFKEQ. CDR3 length: 13 amino acids. The ends were cut back, 1 base at V and 6 bases at J, with 7 bases in the middle. The DNA for the CDR3 is TGTGCCAGCAGCCAAGGTGGAGCTCAGCCCCAGCATTTT. The encoded protein is CASSQGGAQPQHF.

The rearrangement joins TRBV19 to TRBJ2-7, with a weak D call TRBD1 (5 bases). Germline values: CDR1 LNHDA, CDR2 SQIVND (reference sequence). Between the trimmed V and J ends, which lost 2 bases and 5 bases, there was a span of 10 bases. The CDR3 sequence is 13 residues long. CDR3 amino acids: CASSISSGNEQYF. CDR3 sequence (DNA): TGTGCCAGTAGTATAAGCTCAGGGAACGAGCAGTACTTC.

The rearrangement joins TRBV2 to TRBJ2-2; tentative D call: TRBD2 (6 bases). The CDR3 loop spans 14 amino acids. Germline values: CDR1 SNHLY, CDR2 FYNNEI. The V gene lost 7 bases and the J gene lost 0 bases, with 9 bases spanning the gap. The CDR3 DNA follows: TGTGCCAGCAAACGGGACTCGAACACCGGGGAGCTGTTTTTT. Encoded protein: CASKRDSNTGELFF. Full variable domain (outside the CDR3, taken from reference TRBV2 and TRBJ2-2): EPEVTQTPSHQVTQMGQEVILRCVPISNHLYFYWYRQILGQKVEFLVSFYNNEISEKSEIFDDQFSVERPDGSNFTLKIRSTKLEDSAMYFCASKRDSNTGELFFGEGSRLTVL.

V is TRBV18 and J is TRBJ1-2, with a possible D match to TRBD1 (5 bases). The CDR3 extends over 16 amino acids. V lost 0 bases and J 7 bases, leaving 18 bases between the germline ends. CDR1 is KGHSH and CDR2 is LQKENI in the germline V gene. The CDR3 DNA reads TGTGCCAGCTCACCACCTGAGGGGACCGTTCTAGCTGGCTACACCTTC. This encodes CASSPPEGTVLAGYTF.

This clone was detected a few times. The chain recombines TRBV2 with TRBJ1-2; 7 nucleotides line up with TRBD1. The V gene's germline CDR1 is SNHLY and CDR2 FYNNEI. CDR3 length: 14 amino acids. V gave up 7 bases and J gave up 0 bases; unmatched junction bases: 5. CDR3 in amino acids: CASTGTVPNYGYTF. The CDR3 DNA reads as TGTGCCAGCACGGGGACAGTACCTAACTATGGCTACACCTTC.

This sequence joins TRBV4-1 and TRBJ1-1; D is perhaps TRBD1 (6 bases). This CDR3 region has 18 residues. In germline, CDR1 is MGHRA, CDR2 YSYEKL. Trimming removed 1 base from V and 2 bases from J, with 20 bases in between. In nucleotides, the CDR3 is TGCGCCAGCAGCCAAGCGGGGCCTAACCGACAGGTTAACACTGAAGCTTTCTTT. It yields the protein CASSQAGPNRQVNTEAFF.

The V and J genes are TRBV2 and TRBJ1-5; tentative D call: TRBD1 (6 bases). Germline CDR1 reads SNHLY; CDR2 reads FYNNEI. Trimming shortened V by 11 bases and J by 9 bases, and 17 bases separated the two germline ends. The CDR3 totals 12 residues. CDR3 region: CAGGHPSSPQHF. CDR3 DNA: TGTGCCGGGGGACATCCATCTTCGCCCCAGCATTTT.

This clone was seen just once. This rearrangement joins TRBV5-4 to TRBJ2-3, with D possibly being TRBD2 (5 bases). The CDR3 extends over 13 amino acids. CDR1 and CDR2 (germline): SGHNT, YYREEE (reference sequence). Trimming cost V 4 bases and J 5 bases, with 11 bases left between them. CDR3 DNA: TGTGCCAGCAGCGAACTCGGGGAAGATACGCAGTATTTT. Protein sequence: CASSELGEDTQYF.